One sample yielded the 8 T cell receptor beta chains listed below, sequenced in a study of T-cell reconstitution after alpha-beta-depleted transplantation in children. Unique molecular identifiers featured in how the TCRbeta library was prepared. TCRdb independently ran MiXCR on the PCR reads; one entry per CDR3 protein. The sample yields some 310,000 distinct CDR3 sequences, approximately 23% seen once. The sequences come from PBMCs, mostly from graft donor cells, collected 180 days after TCRalphabeta/CD19-depleted stem cell transplant. The receptors originated from a male patient younger than 18 who had a stem cell transplant for acute lymphoblastic leukemia, so the T cells may come from the graft donor.

This clonotype was seen only a few times. The chain joins TRBV6-1 to TRBJ2-1, with D hard to call. Germline V gives CDR1 MNHNS, CDR2 SASEGT. CDR3 length: 15 residues. The V and J ends lost 5 bases and 0 bases respectively, with 11 bases between them. The CDR3 DNA sequence: TGTGCCAGCAGTCCGAGTCAAAGCTCCTACAATGAGCAGTTCTTC. The encoded protein is CASSPSQSSYNEQFF.

The sample holds a few counts of this clonotype. V gene TRBV12-3 or TRBV12-4 combines with J gene TRBJ2-3; D is unclear. V was cut by 6 bases and J by 6 bases, with 13 bases left in between. The CDR3 runs to 13 residues. CDR3 sequence: CASSPAQRDTQYF. CDR3 DNA: TGTGCCAGCAGCCCCGCCCAACGCGATACGCAGTATTTT.

CDR3 amino acids: CASLLVAGTEAFF. The CDR3 nucleotides read TGTGCCAGCCTACTGGTTGCGGGGACTGAAGCTTTCTTT. This rearrangement joins TRBV28 to TRBJ1-1, with D unclear. V was trimmed by 8 bases and J by 5 bases, leaving 15 bases between them. Germline CDR1 and CDR2: MDHEN and SYDVKM. There are 13 residues in the CDR3.

This clonotype showed up just a few times. V is TRBV5-1 and J is TRBJ2-5; TRBD1 or TRBD2 may be the D gene (7 bases each). Looked up from germline, CDR1 is SGHRS and CDR2 is YFSETQ. Trimming shortened V by 4 bases and J by 4 bases, and 20 bases separated the two germline ends. The CDR3 runs to 16 residues. In DNA form, the CDR3 reads TGCGCCAGCAGCGGGAAGGGGAGGGGGCGAGCAGAGACCCAGTACTTC. Its protein product is CASSGKGRGRAETQYF.

This clonotype has just a few counts. The genes are TRBV5-1 and TRBJ2-1; D perhaps matches TRBD2 (6 bases). V lost 1 base and J 2 bases, leaving 10 bases between the germline ends. Germline V gene sequence: CDR1 SGHRS, CDR2 YFSETQ. This CDR3 has 15 amino acids. This CDR3 is CASSLHGSPYNEQFF. CDR3 nucleotide sequence: TGCGCCAGCAGCTTGCACGGGAGCCCCTACAATGAGCAGTTCTTC.

The chain uses TRBV4-1 and TRBJ2-7; D may be TRBD2 (5 bases). The CDR3 covers 14 residues. V shed 4 bases and J shed 6 bases, with 16 bases lying between them. Germline-derived CDR1 and CDR2 are MGHRA and YSYEKL. The CDR3 loop reads CASSPLPLAFEQYF. DNA for the CDR3: TGCGCCAGCAGCCCCCTACCCCTAGCTTTCGAGCAGTACTTC.

This chain uses TRBV4-2 with TRBJ1-1; D is ambiguous. The CDR3 is 11 residues long. The V end lost 6 bases, the J end lost 0 bases, and 2 bases lay between the germline ends. CDR1 and CDR2 from the germline V gene are LGHNA and YNFKEQ. The CDR3 here is CASRMNTEAFF. The CDR3 DNA follows: TGTGCCAGCAGGATGAACACTGAAGCTTTCTTT.

This sequence joins TRBV28 and TRBJ2-5, with TRBD2 matching 10 bases. CDR1 and CDR2 (germline): MDHEN, SYDVKM. V lost 7 bases to trimming and J lost 1 base; unmatched junction nucleotides: 6. The CDR3 totals 15 residues. The CDR3 DNA reads as TGTGCCAGCAACGGACTAGCGGCTTTCCAAGAGACCCAGTACTTC. Its protein product is CASNGLAAFQETQYF.